The 19 T cell receptor beta chains presented below share a single source sample, sequenced in a study of blood T cell repertoires in COVID-19. Using immunoSEQ multiplex PCR, the repertoire was profiled, and TCRdb retains in-frame clones only, with some absent. The sample holds approximately 91,000 clones, about 75% seen once. The sequenced sample consisted of peripheral blood. These TCRs come from an elderly woman with acute or convalescent COVID-19.

This clone is a singleton in its sample. The V call is TRBV3-1 (or the pseudogene TRBV3-2), the J call TRBJ2-4; D ambiguous. The CDR3 is 15 residues long. The V end was cut by 4 bases, the J end by 0 bases, with 10 bases between. The germline gives CDR1 LGHDT, CDR2 YNNKEL (reference sequence). The CDR3 sequence is CASSLSLIAKNIQYF. For the CDR3, the DNA is TGTGCCAGCAGCCTCTCACTTATAGCCAAAAACATTCAGTACTTC.

The V gene is TRBV6-5, the J gene TRBJ1-3; TRBD1 agrees at 8 bases. Germline V gene data show CDR1 as MNHEY and CDR2 as SVGAGI. This CDR3 comprises 15 residues. V lost 7 bases and J lost 2; bases outside the gene matches: 7. The CDR3 sequence is CASTLDRVAGNTIYF. CDR3 nucleotides: TGTGCCAGCACCTTGGACAGGGTAGCTGGAAACACCATATATTTT.

The chain recombines TRBV6-2 or TRBV6-3 with TRBJ1-6; 7 bases are a match to TRBD1. This CDR3 contains 12 residues. V was pared by 5 bases and J by 10 bases, with 2 bases of the junction left unmatched. Per germline, CDR1 MNHEY and CDR2 SVGEGT. Written as DNA, the CDR3 is TGTGCCAGCAGTCGGACAGGATCACCCCTCCACTTT. Its protein is CASSRTGSPLHF.

The rearrangement uses TRBV7-9 and TRBJ1-6; the D is unclear. Germline assignment: CDR1 SEHNR and CDR2 FQNEAQ (reference sequence). The length of the CDR3 is 13 residues. The V gene lost 5 bases and the J gene lost 6 bases, with 8 bases spanning the gap. CDR3 DNA: TGTGCCAGCAGCCCCAATAGTAATTCACCCCTCCACTTT. It codes for CASSPNSNSPLHF.

This CDR3 reads CASTQRGWGETQYF. The CDR3 region has the DNA TGTGCCAGCACCCAGAGGGGGTGGGGAGAGACCCAGTACTTC. The chain combines TRBV7-6 with TRBJ2-5, with D perhaps matching TRBD1 (6 bases). Germline values: CDR1 SGHVS, CDR2 FNYEAQ. The V and J ends lost 7 bases and 4 bases respectively, with 16 bases between them. The CDR3 sequence is 14 residues long.

The sample holds a few counts of this clone. V and J are TRBV4-1 and TRBJ2-7; D perhaps matches TRBD2 (7 bases). This CDR3 is built from 15 residues. CDR1 is MGHRA, CDR2 YSYEKL, per germline. Trimming removed 1 base at V and 6 bases at J, with 16 bases between. This CDR3 is CASSQGRAGAGEQYF. CDR3 DNA sequence: TGCGCCAGCAGCCAAGGTAGGGCGGGGGCAGGCGAGCAGTACTTC.

The V and J genes are TRBV5-5 and TRBJ2-1; 12 positions match TRBD2. CDR1 and CDR2 from the germline V gene are SGHKS and YYEKEE (reference sequence). V was pared by 0 bases and J by 8 bases, with 9 bases of the junction left unmatched. The CDR3 extends over 17 amino acids. CDR3 amino acids: CASSLASTSGRGYEQFF. As DNA, the CDR3 is TGTGCCAGCAGCTTGGCCTCGACTAGCGGGAGAGGGTATGAGCAGTTCTTC.

This chain links TRBV5-1 with TRBJ2-7; D perhaps matches TRBD1 (6 bases). Deletions cut 3 bases from V and 1 base from J, with 14 bases between. The germline CDR1 and CDR2 sequences are SGHRS and YFSETQ. The CDR3 totals 15 residues. Here the CDR3 reads CASSSNPTGSYEQYF. DNA for the CDR3: TGCGCCAGCAGCTCTAATCCAACAGGGTCCTACGAGCAGTACTTC.

The chain uses TRBV5-8 and TRBJ2-5; possibly TRBD2 for D (5 bases). Germline loops: CDR1 SGHTS, CDR2 YDEGEE. Trimming shortened V by 4 bases and J by 4 bases, and 17 bases separated the two germline ends. The CDR3 covers 15 residues. CDR3 nucleotides: TGTGCCAGCAGCACCTGGAGGTCGTCCCTAGAGACCCAGTACTTC. Its protein product is CASSTWRSSLETQYF. The whole variable domain, filled in from reference TRBV5-8 and TRBJ2-5, reads EAGVTQSPTHLIKTRGQQATLRCSPISGHTSVYWYQQALGLGLQFLLWYDEGEERNRGNFPPRFSGRQFPNYSSELNVNALELEDSALYLCASSTWRSSLETQYFGPGTRLLVL.

This chain links TRBV27 with TRBJ1-2; D unresolved. V gave up 6 bases and J gave up 5 bases, with 16 bases separating them. Germline V gene lookup returns CDR1 MNHEY and CDR2 SMNVEV (reference sequence). There are 14 residues in the CDR3. The DNA of the CDR3 is TGTGCCAGCAGGGCCTCGGTGGCGGAGTATGGCTACACCTTC. As protein: CASRASVAEYGYTF.

This sequence joins TRBV29-1 and TRBJ2-1, with 7 bases aligning to TRBD1. Germline V gene sequence: CDR1 SQVTM, CDR2 ANQGSEA. Unmatched junction bases numbered 3, after V lost 4 bases and J lost 0 bases. The CDR3 length is 14 residues. CDR3 bases: TGCAGCGTTGGGGGACAGAGCTCCTACAATGAGCAGTTCTTC. Residues: CSVGGQSSYNEQFF.

Only one count was recorded for this clone. The chain employs TRBV5-1 and TRBJ2-1; 11 bases map to TRBD2. V lost 3 bases, J lost 3 bases, and 14 bases stayed unmatched. The length of the CDR3 is 19 residues. Per the germline V gene, CDR1 is SGHRS and CDR2 is YFSETQ. The CDR3 reads CASSSTGTSGGSSYNEQFF. The DNA of the CDR3 is TGCGCCAGCAGCTCGACCGGGACTAGCGGCGGATCAAGCTACAATGAGCAGTTCTTC. Filled out from reference TRBV5-1 and TRBJ2-1, the complete variable domain reads KAGVTQTPRYLIKTRGQQVTLSCSPISGHRSVSWYQQTPGQGLQFLFEYFSETQRNKGNFPGRFSGRQFSNSRSEMNVSTLELGDSALYLCASSSTGTSGGSSYNEQFFGPGTRLTVL.

DNA for the CDR3: TGTGCCAGCAGCTTAGATCTAGCCGGAAAGCTGTTTTTT. Encoded protein: CASSLDLAGKLFF. The chain has TRBV7-2 and TRBJ2-2; the D gene is possibly TRBD2 (5 bases). The V end lost 1 base, the J end lost 12 bases, and 12 bases lay between the germline ends. The CDR3 has 13 amino acids. Germline V gene lookup returns CDR1 SGHTA and CDR2 FQGNSA.

CDR3 sequence (DNA): TGTGCCAGTAGTAAAATGCGAGGGAATCAGCCCCAGCATTTT. It translates to CASSKMRGNQPQHF. This chain connects TRBV19 to TRBJ1-5; D remains unclear. Looked up from germline, CDR1 is LNHDA and CDR2 is SQIVND (reference sequence). V lost 4 bases and J lost 4, with 11 bases in between. The CDR3 covers 14 residues.

This rearrangement joins TRBV5-6 to TRBJ1-1; 10 bases line up with TRBD1. Germline CDR1 and CDR2: SGHDT and YYEEEE. Germline trimming cut 3 bases from V and 4 bases from J; bases unmatched to any gene: 3. The CDR3 is 14 residues long. Here the CDR3 DNA reads TGTGCCAGCAGCTGGGGGGACAGGGGCACTGAAGCTTTCTTT. This sequence encodes CASSWGDRGTEAFF.

This chain uses TRBV6-6 with TRBJ1-3, with 9 bases lining up with TRBD1. The CDR3 extends over 16 amino acids. Germline-derived CDR1 and CDR2 are MNHNY and SVGAGI (reference sequence). V was clipped by 6 bases and J by 0 bases; unmatched bases: 6. CDR3 nucleotide sequence: TGTGCCAGCAGGAGGACAGGGGTCCTCTCTGGAAACACCATATATTTT. Its protein is CASRRTGVLSGNTIYF.

This clone has a handful of counts. CDR3 sequence reads: CASSYSMNQGQKAFF. The CDR3 region has the DNA TGTGCCAGCAGTTACTCTATGAACCAGGGACAGAAAGCTTTCTTT. The V and J genes are TRBV6-5 and TRBJ1-1; the match to TRBD1 covers 7 bases. This CDR3 spans 15 amino acids. Germline values: CDR1 MNHEY, CDR2 SVGAGI. The ends lost 0 bases at V and 9 bases at J; junction bases unmatched: 10.

CDR3 sequence reads: CASSSSTGGGYTF. CDR3 DNA: TGTGCCAGCAGCTCATCTACGGGAGGGGGCTACACCTTC. The rearrangement uses TRBV7-3 and TRBJ1-2; D gene unclear. CDR1 and CDR2 from the germline V gene are SGHTA and FQGTGA. The CDR3 extends over 13 amino acids. Trimming removed 4 bases from V and 8 bases from J, with 14 bases in between.

The V and J genes are TRBV7-9 and TRBJ2-5, with 9 bases lining up with TRBD2. The ends lost 1 base at V and 5 bases at J; junction bases unmatched: 5. The germline CDR1 and CDR2 sequences are SEHNR and FQNEAQ (reference sequence). The CDR3 is 15 residues long. The CDR3 reads CASSLGSGRGETQYF. The DNA for the CDR3 is TGTGCCAGCAGCTTAGGTAGCGGGAGAGGTGAGACCCAGTACTTC.